The rows below give T cell receptor beta chains drawn from one sample of a study of response to subunit inactivated influenza vaccine. TCRdb reprocessed the RT-PCR reads via MiXCR and lists one record per CDR3 protein. Of about 300,000 distinct CDR3 sequences in the sample, roughly 20% were seen once. Source: PBMCs from blood, taken about 19 months after vaccination. The receptors were sampled from a man between 45 and 75 years old who received an inactivated influenza vaccine. The CDR3 runs from the conserved cysteine through the conserved F or W. The order of the fields is clone size, V gene, J gene, CDR3 protein. Some rows mark clone size as missing; the rest say once, few, many or name a class of expanded clone.

>few|TRBV13|TRBJ2-1
CASSKTGNEQFF
>many|TRBV6-6|TRBJ1-5
CATIPRTGQPQHF
>NA|TRBV27|TRBJ1-3
CASSLSPDPGNTIYF
>NA|TRBV11-2|TRBJ2-5
CASSSGLLLETQYF
>NA|TRBV29-1|TRBJ2-3
CSVERGTDTQYF
>few|TRBV27|TRBJ1-1
CASSLGALNTEAFF
>few|TRBV10-3|TRBJ1-1
CAIRQGMNTEAFF
>few|TRBV5-1|TRBJ2-7
CASSTTEGWGKQYF
>many|TRBV6-2/TRBV6-3|TRBJ1-2
CASSTQTGNYGYTF
>NA|TRBV5-4|TRBJ1-6
CASSLDRTNNSPLHF
>NA|TRBV20-1|TRBJ1-5
CSARIPGQMNQPQHF
>many|TRBV20-1|TRBJ1-4
CSARSGTRDEKLFF
>NA|TRBV20-1|TRBJ2-5
CSSPPRTGETQYF
>many|TRBV6-5|TRBJ1-4
CASSFSNTLRQGVREKLFF
>NA|TRBV9|TRBJ1-3
CASSVEFSDTIYF
>few|TRBV5-1|TRBJ2-7
CASSSIYYEQYF
>NA|TRBV15|TRBJ1-1
CATSALENTEAFF
>many|TRBV7-9|TRBJ1-3
CASSLLSGNTIYF
>NA|TRBV29-1|TRBJ1-1
CSVDGGTNTEAFF
>NA|TRBV7-9|TRBJ1-2
CASSDHRGRDYGYTF
>many|TRBV7-2|TRBJ1-2
CASSPSGYGYTF
>NA|TRBV4-3|TRBJ2-5
CASSQVPQETQYF
>few|TRBV4-3|TRBJ1-2
CASSQGRPGEYGYTF
>NA|TRBV7-9|TRBJ1-4
CASSLFPGGTNEKLFF
>NA|TRBV28|TRBJ2-7
CASRLTGGSYEQYF
>few|TRBV7-9|TRBJ1-2
CASSSGTWDGSGGYTF
>NA|TRBV12-3/TRBV12-4|TRBJ1-5
CASSPRDPMRNQPQHF
>NA|TRBV9|TRBJ2-2
CASSARLAGYTTGELFF
>NA|TRBV15|TRBJ1-4
CATSKTANSNEKLFF
>few|TRBV7-8|TRBJ1-5
CASSPNPGAYSNQPQHF
>few|TRBV2|TRBJ1-5
CASRADRGGNQPQHF
>few|TRBV6-2/TRBV6-3|TRBJ1-5
CASSRGLAEGGNQPQHF
>many|TRBV18|TRBJ1-5
CASSPRKWDGRHGNQPQHF
>few|TRBV6-1|TRBJ2-2
CASSDTSGRLTGELFF
>NA|TRBV27|TRBJ1-5
CASSFANREGQPQHF
>few|TRBV20-1|TRBJ2-3
CSARDRKPRGHTQYF
>NA|TRBV4-2|TRBJ2-7
CASSQESGPTYEQYF
>few|TRBV6-2/TRBV6-3|TRBJ2-7
CATSRDDPYEQYF
>NA|TRBV20-1|TRBJ2-3
CSASGLVTTYTQYF
>many|TRBV18|TRBJ1-1
CASSQDYNTEAFF
>few|TRBV6-2/TRBV6-3|TRBJ2-1
CASRSLAGNFF
>NA|TRBV28|TRBJ2-5
CATTNSETQYF
>few|TRBV6-1|TRBJ1-1
CASARAGDTEAFF
>few|TRBV10-3|TRBJ2-1
CAILVLAHNEQFF
>NA|TRBV20-1|TRBJ1-1
CRGDRMNTEAFF
>few|TRBV6-5|TRBJ1-1
CASSYSSTVNTEAFF
>many|TRBV20-1|TRBJ1-1
CSAREEGQGGTFF
>many|TRBV4-3|TRBJ1-2
CASSQVYQASNYGYTF
>NA|TRBV24-1|TRBJ2-2
CATRDRSGATGELFF
>NA|TRBV7-2|TRBJ1-5
CASSPETGFDQPQHF
>NA|TRBV5-1|TRBJ2-3
CASSLWPASTDTQYF
>few|TRBV5-1|TRBJ2-1
CASRGLGEANEQFF
>NA|TRBV19|TRBJ1-1
CASRSQGGGMNTEAFF